This TCR beta chain was profiled in a study of beta chain features in type 1 diabetes. The study, taken as a whole, reports: For TCRB rearrangement, an influence of HLA type remained unresolved here.

The CDR3 length is 14 residues. Between the trimmed V and J ends, which lost 8 bases and 5 bases, there was a span of 15 bases. Germline V gene lookup returns CDR1 MDHEN and CDR2 SYDVKM. Details on this clone: As yet, its antigen is unknown.

What was sequenced were expressed TCRB transcripts, since all of the isolated RNA had been reverse transcribed. Clones were sequenced by immunoSEQ multiplex PCR, and TCRdb holds only the in-frame ones, with some missing. Of some 900,000 clones listed, roughly 16% are singletons. The chain couples TRBV28 to TRBJ1-4; perhaps TRBD1 as D (5 bases). This receptor was identified in a woman between 18 and 30 years old in good health. The specimen sequenced was naive CD4+ T cells from blood. The CDR3 DNA sequence: TGTGCCAGCCGCGGAAGGGGACTAAATGAAAAACTGTTTTTT. Translation: CASRGRGLNEKLFF. Complete variable domain (other parts from reference TRBV28 and TRBJ1-4): DVKVTQSSRYLVKRTGEKVFLECVQDMDHENMFWYRQDPGLGLRLIYFSYDVKMKEKGDIPEGYSVSREKKERFSLILESASTNQTSMYLCASRGRGLNEKLFFGSGTQLSVL.